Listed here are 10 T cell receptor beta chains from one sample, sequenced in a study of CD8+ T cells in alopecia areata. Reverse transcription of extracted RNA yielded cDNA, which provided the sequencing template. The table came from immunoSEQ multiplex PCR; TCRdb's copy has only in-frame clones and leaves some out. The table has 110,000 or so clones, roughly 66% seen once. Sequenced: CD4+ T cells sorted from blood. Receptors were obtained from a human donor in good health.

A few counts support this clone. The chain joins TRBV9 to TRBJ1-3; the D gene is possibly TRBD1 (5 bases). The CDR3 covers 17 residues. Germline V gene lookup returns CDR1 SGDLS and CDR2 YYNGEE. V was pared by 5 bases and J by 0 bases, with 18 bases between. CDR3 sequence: CASSLNVGLLSGNTIYF. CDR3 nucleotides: TGTGCCAGCAGTCTAAACGTGGGACTCCTCTCTGGAAACACCATATATTTT.

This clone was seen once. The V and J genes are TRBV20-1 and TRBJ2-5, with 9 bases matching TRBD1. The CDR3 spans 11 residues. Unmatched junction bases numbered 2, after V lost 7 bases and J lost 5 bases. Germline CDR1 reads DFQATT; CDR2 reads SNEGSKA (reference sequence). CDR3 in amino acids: CSGDRGETQYF. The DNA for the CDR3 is TGCAGTGGTGACAGGGGGGAGACCCAGTACTTC.

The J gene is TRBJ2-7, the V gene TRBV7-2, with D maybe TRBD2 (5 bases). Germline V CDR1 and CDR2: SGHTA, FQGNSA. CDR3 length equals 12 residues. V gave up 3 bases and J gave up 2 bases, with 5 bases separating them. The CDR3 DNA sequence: TGTGCCAGCAGCTTCGGGGCCTACGAGCAGTACTTC. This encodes CASSFGAYEQYF.

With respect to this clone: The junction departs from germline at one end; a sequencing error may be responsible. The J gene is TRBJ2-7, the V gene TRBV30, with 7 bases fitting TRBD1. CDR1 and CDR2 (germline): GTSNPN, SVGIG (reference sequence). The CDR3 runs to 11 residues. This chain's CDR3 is CAWSSGTATFF. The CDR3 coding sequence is TGTGCCTGGAGTTCCGGGACAGCCACCTTCTTC.

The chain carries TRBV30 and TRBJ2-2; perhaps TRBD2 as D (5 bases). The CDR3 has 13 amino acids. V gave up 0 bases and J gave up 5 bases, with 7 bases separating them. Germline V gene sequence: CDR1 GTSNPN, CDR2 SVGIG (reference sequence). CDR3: CAWSVSGTGELFF. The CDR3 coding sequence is TGTGCCTGGAGTGTTTCGGGGACCGGGGAGCTGTTTTTT.

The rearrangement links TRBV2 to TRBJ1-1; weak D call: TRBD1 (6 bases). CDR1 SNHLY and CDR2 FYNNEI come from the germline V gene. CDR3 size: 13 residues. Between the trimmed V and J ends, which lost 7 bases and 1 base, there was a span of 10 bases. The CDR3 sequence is CASNQGRNTEAFF. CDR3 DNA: TGTGCCAGCAACCAGGGGAGGAACACTGAAGCTTTCTTT.

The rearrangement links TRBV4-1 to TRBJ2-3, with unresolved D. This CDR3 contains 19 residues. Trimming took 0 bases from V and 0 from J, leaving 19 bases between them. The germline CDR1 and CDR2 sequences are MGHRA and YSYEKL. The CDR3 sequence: CASSQDRSFIRRSTDTQYF. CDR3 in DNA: TGCGCCAGCAGCCAAGATCGAAGTTTTATTCGGCGTAGCACAGATACGCAGTATTTT.

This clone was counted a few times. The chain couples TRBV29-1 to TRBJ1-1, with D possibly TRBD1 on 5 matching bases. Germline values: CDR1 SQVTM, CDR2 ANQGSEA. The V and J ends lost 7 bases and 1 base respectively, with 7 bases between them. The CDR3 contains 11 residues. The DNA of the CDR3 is TGCAGCGCTGACAGGAACACTGAAGCTTTCTTT. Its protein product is CSADRNTEAFF.

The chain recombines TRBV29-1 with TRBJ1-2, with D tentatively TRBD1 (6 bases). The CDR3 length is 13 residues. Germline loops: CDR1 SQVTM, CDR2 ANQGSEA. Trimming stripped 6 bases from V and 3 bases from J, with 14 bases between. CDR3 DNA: TGCAGCGTAGCCATAAAGGGGGACTATGGCTACACCTTC. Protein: CSVAIKGDYGYTF.

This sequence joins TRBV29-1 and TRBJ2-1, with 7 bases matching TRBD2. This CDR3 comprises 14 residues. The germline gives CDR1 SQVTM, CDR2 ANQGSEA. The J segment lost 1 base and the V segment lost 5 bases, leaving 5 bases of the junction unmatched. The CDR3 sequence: CSVPGLLSYNEQFF. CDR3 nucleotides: TGCAGCGTTCCGGGACTACTATCCTACAATGAGCAGTTCTTC.